The present entry profiles one T cell receptor (beta chain) with its context. Its antigen is as yet unknown. This sample is drawn from a study of OX40 agonist ivuxolimab in advanced cancers. The overall study: Those enrolled were less than 85% male, with a mean age of roughly 62 years and ages from 23 to 79. General observations from the study: There were also nonresponders showing low normalized T-cell clonal expansion.

The CDR3 is made up of 14 amino acids. Germline-derived CDR1 and CDR2 are MNHEY and SMNVEV (reference sequence). J lost 1 base, V lost 5 bases, and 3 bases had no gene match. The data were produced by immunoSEQ multiplex PCR, yet TCRdb's version contains in-frame clones alone and is incomplete. In the table there are 70,000 or so clones, approximately 90% of which are singletons. The chain carries TRBV27 and TRBJ1-1; 8 nucleotides match TRBD1. This TCR derives from an adult with an advanced solid tumor such as melanoma, head and neck, liver or kidney cancer. The sample in question was CD4+ or CD8+ T cells sorted from blood, obtained in a trial of the OX40 agonist ivuxolimab. The CDR3 loop is CASSQGTGNTEAFF. In DNA form, the CDR3 reads TGTGCCAGCAGTCAAGGGACAGGGAACACTGAAGCTTTCTTT.